These 18 T cell receptor beta chains were all obtained from the same sample, sequenced in a study of low-dose radiotherapy and immunotherapy resistance in tumors. Indicated time point: after trial treatment. Described treatment: LDRT plus nivolumab, ipilimumab, low-dose cyclophosphamide and aspirin (RACIN trial). Using a constant-region primer together with a V-primer adapter, TCRs were subjected to roughly 20 PCR cycles of amplification. A single record per CDR3 protein comes from TCRdb applying MiXCR to the reads. The sample carries 50,000 or so distinct CDR3 sequences, approximately 31% recorded once. Sample: PBMCs, taken after low-dose radiotherapy plus immunotherapy. The receptors come from a male donor with rectosigmoid adenocarcinoma.

This clonotype was detected ten times or more. It differs at one base from a far larger clone, so likely a read error. This chain links TRBV5-5 with TRBJ2-7, with 9 bases that match TRBD1. The germline gives CDR1 SGHKS, CDR2 YYEKEE (reference sequence). Trimming took 3 bases from V and 7 from J; bases not matched to a gene: 11. The CDR3 extends over 15 amino acids. The CDR3 coding sequence is TGTGCCAGCAGCTGGCCGGGACAGGGTACCGATGAGCAGTACTTC. Translation: CASSWPGQGTDEQYF.

This clonotype was observed at least ten times. The chain joins TRBV4-1 to TRBJ1-2, with D possibly TRBD1 on 6 matching bases. CDR3 size: 14 residues. Trimming took 0 bases from V and 8 from J, leaving 13 bases between them. Looked up from germline, CDR1 is MGHRA and CDR2 is YSYEKL. CDR3 nucleotide sequence: TGCGCCAGCAGCCAAGATAGCAGGGGATGGGGCTACACCTTC. It translates to CASSQDSRGWGYTF.

This chain uses TRBV28 with TRBJ2-3; TRBD2 matches 8 bases. Germline values: CDR1 MDHEN, CDR2 SYDVKM. The CDR3 consists of 13 residues. V was clipped by 5 bases and J by 8 bases; unmatched bases: 6. The DNA of the CDR3 is TGTGCCAGCAGTCCCCAGGCGGGAGGTACGCAGTATTTT. It yields the protein CASSPQAGGTQYF.

The sample holds many counts of this clonotype. The chain links TRBV25-1 to TRBJ2-2; D is unresolved. The length of the CDR3 is 14 residues. The germline gives CDR1 MGHDK, CDR2 SYGVNS. With 2 bases removed from V and 6 bases from J, the gap between germline ends came to 10 bases. CDR3 sequence (DNA): TGTGCCAGCAGTGAAAACGGAGAGTCCGGGGAGCTGTTTTTT. Residues: CASSENGESGELFF.

Ten or more counts support this clonotype. This chain connects TRBV7-8 to TRBJ1-2; no definite D call. Germline-derived CDR1 and CDR2 are SGHVS and FQNEAQ. The ends were cut back, 1 base at V and 0 bases at J, with 9 bases in the middle. The CDR3 is 15 amino acids. The CDR3 loop reads CASSLGVQANYGYTF. The CDR3 DNA reads as TGTGCCAGCAGCTTAGGTGTCCAAGCTAACTATGGCTACACCTTC.

In its sample, this clonotype was seen many times. The J gene is TRBJ2-7, the V gene TRBV20-1; D remains unclear. The V end lost 6 bases, the J end lost 6 bases, and 12 bases lay between the germline ends. Germline-derived CDR1 and CDR2 are DFQATT and SNEGSKA (reference sequence). CDR3 length: 11 residues. CDR3 sequence: CSASPVTEQYF. The CDR3 region has the DNA TGCAGTGCCTCACCCGTAACCGAGCAGTACTTC.

This clonotype appeared many times. V and J are TRBV20-1 and TRBJ2-2, with D uncertain. The CDR3 runs 12 residues. Between the trimmed V and J ends, which lost 6 bases and 1 base, there was a span of 6 bases. CDR1 DFQATT and CDR2 SNEGSKA come from the germline V gene (reference sequence). The CDR3 DNA reads as TGCAGTGCGGAGAGGAACACCGGGGAGCTGTTTTTT. Its translation is CSAERNTGELFF.

This clonotype was seen ten or more times. The chain couples TRBV7-2 to TRBJ2-3; 11 bases line up with TRBD2. The CDR3 length is 15 residues. Germline CDR1 SGHTA, CDR2 FQGNSA. The V segment lost 2 bases and the J segment 6 bases; nucleotides outside the gene matches: 4. CDR3 protein: CASSLTSGRDDTQYF. DNA of the CDR3: TGTGCCAGCAGCTTAACTAGCGGGAGAGACGATACGCAGTATTTT.

The chain carries TRBV5-8 and TRBJ2-7, with D perhaps matching TRBD1 (5 bases). The DNA end lines up better with TRBJ2-5; the J call may be wrong. The CDR3 runs to 15 residues. Looked up from germline, CDR1 is SGHTS and CDR2 is YDEGEE. The CDR3 DNA is TGTGCCAGCAGCCCTTCGGCAGGGTATCAAGAGACCCAGTACTTC. It translates to CASSPSAGYQETQYF.

The table lists this clonotype with many counts. This chain uses TRBV5-1 with TRBJ2-1, with D perhaps matching TRBD1 (5 bases). Germline CDR1 reads SGHRS; CDR2 reads YFSETQ. Trimming removed 2 bases at V and 6 bases at J, with 12 bases between. The CDR3 runs 14 residues. The CDR3 protein is CASSFPDSPNEQFF. CDR3 sequence (DNA): TGCGCCAGCAGCTTCCCCGACAGTCCCAATGAGCAGTTCTTC.

The chain uses TRBV5-1 and TRBJ1-1, with 7 bases fitting TRBD1. Germline loops: CDR1 SGHRS, CDR2 YFSETQ. Trimming removed 4 bases from V and 4 bases from J; junction bases left unmatched: 10. The CDR3 length is 15 residues. The CDR3 DNA sequence: TGCGCCAGCAGCCGTGACAGGGCTAAAGGCACTGAAGCTTTCTTT. Translating it yields CASSRDRAKGTEAFF. Using reference TRBV5-1 and TRBJ1-1 for the parts outside the CDR3, the full variable domain is KAGVTQTPRYLIKTRGQQVTLSCSPISGHRSVSWYQQTPGQGLQFLFEYFSETQRNKGNFPGRFSGRQFSNSRSEMNVSTLELGDSALYLCASSRDRAKGTEAFFGQGTRLTVV.

This clonotype has ten or more counts. V and J are TRBV5-5 and TRBJ1-2, with D possibly matching TRBD1 (6 bases). Germline CDR1 reads SGHKS; CDR2 reads YYEKEE (reference sequence). V was trimmed by 1 base and J by 6 bases, leaving 10 bases between them. This CDR3 region has 13 residues. The CDR3 sequence: CASSLRGGDGYTF. CDR3 sequence (DNA): TGTGCCAGCAGCTTGAGGGGGGGCGATGGCTACACCTTC.

This clonotype was seen ten or more times. This chain joins TRBV28 and TRBJ2-5; D is uncertain. V gave up 7 bases and J gave up 0 bases, with 6 bases separating them. The CDR3 loop spans 12 amino acids. In germline, CDR1 is MDHEN, CDR2 SYDVKM. The CDR3 sequence: CASMNNQETQYF. The CDR3 DNA reads TGTGCCAGCATGAATAACCAAGAGACCCAGTACTTC.

The chain couples TRBV5-4 to TRBJ2-5; 11 bases align to TRBD2. The length of the CDR3 is 16 residues. J gave up 5 bases and V 3 bases, and 9 bases lay outside the gene matches. Germline CDR1 and CDR2: SGHNT and YYREEE (reference sequence). CDR3 protein: CASSSDSGRAYETQYF. Written as DNA, the CDR3 is TGTGCCAGCAGCTCCGATAGCGGGAGGGCGTATGAGACCCAGTACTTC. Variable domain in full (rest from reference TRBV5-4 and TRBJ2-5): ETGVTQSPTHLIKTRGQQVTLRCSSQSGHNTVSWYQQALGQGPQFIFQYYREEENGRGNFPPRFSGLQFPNYSSELNVNALELDDSALYLCASSSDSGRAYETQYFGPGTRLLVL.

The chain has TRBV7-8 and TRBJ1-5; D not certain. The V end lost 5 bases, the J end lost 0 bases, and 11 bases lay between the germline ends. CDR1 is SGHVS, CDR2 FQNEAQ, per germline. CDR3 size: 15 residues. The CDR3 spells CASSLLDNSNQPQHF. DNA for the CDR3: TGTGCCAGCAGCCTACTGGATAATAGCAATCAGCCCCAGCATTTT. Full variable domain (missing parts from reference TRBV7-8 and TRBJ1-5): GAGVSQSPRYKVAKRGQDVALRCDPISGHVSLFWYQQALGQGPEFLTYFQNEAQLDKSGLPSDRFFAERPEGSVSTLKIQRTQQEDSAVYLCASSLLDNSNQPQHFGDGTRLSIL.

The gene calls are TRBV7-9 and TRBJ2-3; 9 bases map to TRBD2. The CDR3 loop spans 17 amino acids. Germline V CDR1 and CDR2: SEHNR, FQNEAQ (reference sequence). Germline trimming cut 5 bases from V and 5 bases from J; bases unmatched to any gene: 14. This CDR3 reads CASSAPPRTSEVDTQYF. The CDR3 nucleotides are TGTGCCAGCAGCGCTCCCCCGAGGACTAGCGAAGTAGATACGCAGTATTTT. Using reference TRBV7-9 and TRBJ2-3 for the parts outside the CDR3, the full variable domain is DTGVSQNPRHKITKRGQNVTFRCDPISEHNRLYWYRQTLGQGPEFLTYFQNEAQLEKSRLLSDRFSAERPKGSFSTLEIQRTEQGDSAMYLCASSAPPRTSEVDTQYFGPGTRLTVL.

V is TRBV27 and J is TRBJ2-1; TRBD2 matches at 11 bases. The CDR3 extends over 16 amino acids. Germline V gene sequence: CDR1 MNHEY, CDR2 SMNVEV (reference sequence). Unmatched junction bases numbered 7, after V lost 5 bases and J lost 4 bases. The chain's CDR3 is CASSPSGRTTYNEQFF. The DNA of the CDR3 is TGTGCCAGCAGTCCTAGCGGGAGGACTACATACAATGAGCAGTTCTTC.

The CDR3 sequence is CASSMSLMDPGTGKETQYF. Written as DNA, the CDR3 is TGTGCCAGTAGTATGAGCCTAATGGATCCCGGGACAGGGAAAGAGACCCAGTACTTC. J is TRBJ2-5 and V is TRBV19; 9 positions match TRBD1. V shed 3 bases and J 3 bases; nucleotides not matched to a gene: 17. This CDR3 region has 19 residues. Germline CDR1 reads LNHDA; CDR2 reads SQIVND (reference sequence).